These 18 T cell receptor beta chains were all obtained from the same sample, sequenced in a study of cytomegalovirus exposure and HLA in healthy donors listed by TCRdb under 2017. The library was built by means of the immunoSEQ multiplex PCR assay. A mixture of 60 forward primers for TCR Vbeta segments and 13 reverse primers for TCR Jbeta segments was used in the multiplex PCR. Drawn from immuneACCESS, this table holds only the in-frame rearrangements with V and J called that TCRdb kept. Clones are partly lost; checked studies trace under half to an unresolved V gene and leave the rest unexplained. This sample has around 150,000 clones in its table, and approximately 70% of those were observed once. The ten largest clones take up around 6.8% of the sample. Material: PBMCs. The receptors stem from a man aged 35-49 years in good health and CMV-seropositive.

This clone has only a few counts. CDR3: CASSWSGVYEQYF. CDR3 DNA sequence: TGTGCCAGCAGTTGGTCAGGGGTCTACGAGCAGTACTTC. V is TRBV5-6 and J is TRBJ2-7, with D possibly TRBD1 on 6 matching bases. The CDR3 spans 13 residues. Germline CDR1 is SGHDT and CDR2 is YYEEEE. Trimming stripped 5 bases from V and 3 bases from J, with 12 bases between. The full variable domain, completed using reference TRBV5-6 and TRBJ2-7, is DAGVTQSPTHLIKTRGQQVTLRCSPKSGHDTVSWYQQALGQGPQFIFQYYEEEERQRGNFPDRFSGHQFPNYSSELNVNALLLGDSALYLCASSWSGVYEQYFGPGTRLTVT.

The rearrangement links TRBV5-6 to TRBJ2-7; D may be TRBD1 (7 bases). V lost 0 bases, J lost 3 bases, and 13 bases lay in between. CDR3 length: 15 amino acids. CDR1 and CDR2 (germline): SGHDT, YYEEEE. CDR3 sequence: CASSLEGQGGYEQYF. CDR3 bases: TGTGCCAGCAGCTTGGAAGGCCAGGGGGGCTACGAGCAGTACTTC.

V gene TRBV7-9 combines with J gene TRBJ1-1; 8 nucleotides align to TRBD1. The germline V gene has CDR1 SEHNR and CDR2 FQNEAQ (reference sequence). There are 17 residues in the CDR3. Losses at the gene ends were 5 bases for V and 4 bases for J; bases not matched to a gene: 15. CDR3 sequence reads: CASSPTAGQVYSTEAFF. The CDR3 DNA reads TGTGCCAGCAGCCCTACTGCGGGACAGGTGTACAGCACTGAAGCTTTCTTT.

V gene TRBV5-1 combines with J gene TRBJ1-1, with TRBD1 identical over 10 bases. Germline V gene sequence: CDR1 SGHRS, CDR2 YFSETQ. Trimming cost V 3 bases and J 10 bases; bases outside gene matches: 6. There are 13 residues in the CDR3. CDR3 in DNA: TGCGCCAGCAGCTGGGGGACAGGGGAGGGAGCTTTCTTT. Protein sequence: CASSWGTGEGAFF.

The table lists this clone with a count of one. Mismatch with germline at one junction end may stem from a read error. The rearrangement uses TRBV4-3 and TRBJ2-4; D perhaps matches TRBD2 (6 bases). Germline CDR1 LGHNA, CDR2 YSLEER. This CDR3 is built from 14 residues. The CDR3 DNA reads TGCGCCAGCAGCCAAGATCTCCTTCGCGGGGTCGGGGTCTTC. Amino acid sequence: CASSQDLLRGVGVF.

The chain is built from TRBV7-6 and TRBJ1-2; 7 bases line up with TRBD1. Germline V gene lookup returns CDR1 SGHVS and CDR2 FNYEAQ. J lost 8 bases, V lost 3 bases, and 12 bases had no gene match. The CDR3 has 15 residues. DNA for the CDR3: TGTGCCAGCAGCTTGACACAGGGGCCCCATAACGGCTACACCTTC. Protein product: CASSLTQGPHNGYTF. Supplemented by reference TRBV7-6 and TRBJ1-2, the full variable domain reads GAGVSQSPRYKVTKRGQDVALRCDPISGHVSLYWYRQALGQGPEFLTYFNYEAQQDKSGLPNDRFSAERPEGSISTLTIQRTEQRDSAMYRCASSLTQGPHNGYTFGSGTRLTVV.

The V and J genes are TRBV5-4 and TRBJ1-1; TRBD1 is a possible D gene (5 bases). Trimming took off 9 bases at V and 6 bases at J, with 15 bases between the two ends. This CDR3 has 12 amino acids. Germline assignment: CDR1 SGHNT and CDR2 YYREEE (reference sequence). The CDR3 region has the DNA TGTGCCACACGAGACAGCACCCCTGAAGCTTTCTTT. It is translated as CATRDSTPEAFF.

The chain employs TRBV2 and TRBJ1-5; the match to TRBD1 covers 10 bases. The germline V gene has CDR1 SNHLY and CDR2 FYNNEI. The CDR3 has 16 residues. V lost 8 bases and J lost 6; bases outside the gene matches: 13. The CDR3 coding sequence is TGTGCCAGCGGTGGCACCGGGACAGGGGTGGTTCAGCCCCAGCATTTT. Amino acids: CASGGTGTGVVQPQHF. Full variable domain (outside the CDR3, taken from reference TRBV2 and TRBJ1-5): EPEVTQTPSHQVTQMGQEVILRCVPISNHLYFYWYRQILGQKVEFLVSFYNNEISEKSEIFDDQFSVERPDGSNFTLKIRSTKLEDSAMYFCASGGTGTGVVQPQHFGDGTRLSIL.

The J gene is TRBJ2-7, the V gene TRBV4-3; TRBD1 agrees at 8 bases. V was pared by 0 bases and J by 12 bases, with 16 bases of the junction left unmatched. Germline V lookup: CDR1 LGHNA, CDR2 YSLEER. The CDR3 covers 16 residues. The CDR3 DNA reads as TGCGCCAGCAGCCAAGATGGAGGACAGGGTGAGGGTCCACTGTACTTC. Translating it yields CASSQDGGQGEGPLYF.

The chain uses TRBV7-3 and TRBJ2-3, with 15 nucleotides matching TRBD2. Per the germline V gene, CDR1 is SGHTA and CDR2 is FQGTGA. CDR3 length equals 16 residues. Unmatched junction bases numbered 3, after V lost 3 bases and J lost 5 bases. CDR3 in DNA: TGTGCCAGCAGCTTTGGACTAGCGGGGGGGGGAGATACGCAGTATTTT. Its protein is CASSFGLAGGGDTQYF.

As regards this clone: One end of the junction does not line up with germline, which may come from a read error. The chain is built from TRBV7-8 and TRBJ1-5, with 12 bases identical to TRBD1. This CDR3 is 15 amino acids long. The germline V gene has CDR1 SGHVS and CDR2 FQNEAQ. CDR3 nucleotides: TGTGCCAGCAGCTTTGGGACAGGGGGCAAACAGCCCCAGCATTTT. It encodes CASSFGTGGKQPQHF.

The CDR3 region has the DNA TGTGCCAGCAGTGAACGATCGGGACAGAAAGAGACCCAGTACTTC. Amino acids: CASSERSGQKETQYF. The chain recombines TRBV6-1 with TRBJ2-5, with 7 bases that match TRBD1. CDR3 length: 15 residues. From germline, CDR1 is MNHNS and CDR2 SASEGT. The V segment lost 2 bases and the J segment 3 bases; nucleotides outside the gene matches: 6.

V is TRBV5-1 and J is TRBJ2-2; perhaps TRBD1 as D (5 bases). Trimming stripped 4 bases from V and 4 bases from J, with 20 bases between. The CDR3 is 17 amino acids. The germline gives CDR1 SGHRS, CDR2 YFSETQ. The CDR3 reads CASSPWTTTPSTGELFF. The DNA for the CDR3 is TGCGCCAGCAGCCCCTGGACAACCACCCCGAGCACCGGGGAGCTGTTTTTT.

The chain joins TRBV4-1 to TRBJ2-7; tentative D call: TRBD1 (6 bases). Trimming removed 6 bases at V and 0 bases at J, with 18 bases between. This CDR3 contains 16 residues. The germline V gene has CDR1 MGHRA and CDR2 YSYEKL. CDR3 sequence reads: CASRPTGAPTSYEQYF. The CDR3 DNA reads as TGCGCCAGCAGACCGACAGGCGCCCCTACCTCCTACGAGCAGTACTTC.

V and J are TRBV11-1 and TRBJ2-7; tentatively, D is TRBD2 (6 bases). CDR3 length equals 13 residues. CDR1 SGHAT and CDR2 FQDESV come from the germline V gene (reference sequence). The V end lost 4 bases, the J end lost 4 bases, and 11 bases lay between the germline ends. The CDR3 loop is CASSSFRGYEQYF. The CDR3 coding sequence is TGTGCCAGCAGCTCATTCCGGGGGTACGAGCAGTACTTC.

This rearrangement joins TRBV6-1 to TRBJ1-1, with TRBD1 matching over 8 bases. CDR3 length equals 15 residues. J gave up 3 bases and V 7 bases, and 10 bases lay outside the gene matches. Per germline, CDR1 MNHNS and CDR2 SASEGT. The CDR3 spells CASMDRAWGDTEAFF. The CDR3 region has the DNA TGTGCCAGCATGGACAGGGCATGGGGGGACACTGAAGCTTTCTTT.

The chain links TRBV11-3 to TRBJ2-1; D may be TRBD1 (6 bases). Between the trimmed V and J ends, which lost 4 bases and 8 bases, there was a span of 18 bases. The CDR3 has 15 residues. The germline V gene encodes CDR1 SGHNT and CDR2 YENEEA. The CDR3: CASSSYRAGVDEQFF. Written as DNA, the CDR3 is TGTGCCAGCAGCTCCTACAGGGCTGGCGTGGATGAGCAGTTCTTC.

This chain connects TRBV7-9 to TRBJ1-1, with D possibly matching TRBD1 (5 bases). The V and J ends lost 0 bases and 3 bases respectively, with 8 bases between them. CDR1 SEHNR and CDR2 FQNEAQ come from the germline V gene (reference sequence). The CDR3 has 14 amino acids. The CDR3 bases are TGTGCCAGCAGCTTAGCCAGGGTAGACACTGAAGCTTTCTTT. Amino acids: CASSLARVDTEAFF.